This TCR beta chain stems from a study of blood T cell repertoires in COVID-19 (dated by TCRdb to about 2020). Looking at the study overall: The collaborator samples originated in the United States, Italy and Spain and spanned the acute and convalescent phases of COVID-19. The prospective study material was composed of cDNA or gDNA derived from T cells, B-cell-depleted T cells, or PBMCs. The dataset comprised deeply sampled blood TCRbeta repertoires from subjects exposed to, actively infected with, or recovered from COVID-19. The repertoires were released in a freely available public database meant as a resource for research on the immune response to SARS-CoV-2. The samples were drawn from the first 160 participants of the ongoing ImmuneRACE study and from some 1,300 subjects provided by 6 global collaborators. Nearly every sample came with metadata listing a de-identified subject ID, COVID-19 status, age in years and sex. Where available, HLA class I and class II types were obtained from metadata supplied by the sample provider rather than from assay-based typing.

Another Seattle source contributed samples from volunteer blood donors who had recovered from COVID-19. Collaborating institutions collected whole blood in K2EDTA tubes following their own protocols. For TCRbeta analysis, collaborators shipped samples in one of three forms: frozen whole blood, isolated PBMCs, or DNA extracted from either of those sample types. Many counts were recorded for this clone. No cognate antigen has been identified for it. It has no much larger one-base neighbor in the sample; base qualities were not kept. The sample carries other DNA sequences with the same CDR3. From its cysteine to its phenylalanine, the CDR3 spans 12 amino acids. The read is trimmed to its CDR3 DNA, 36 bases read in frame from base 1. V and J lose 7 bases and 1 base, and a span of 11 bases separates them. The CDR1 and CDR2 encoded by the germline V gene are SQVTM and ANQGSEA. The study at large found these results: How much clinical and demographic metadata was included differed by source and by participant, and the metadata was provided uncurated.

TCRbeta CDR3 regions were amplified from genomic DNA by means of the immunoSEQ Assay, a bias-controlled multiplex PCR. The authors' analysis ran thus. The number of nucleated cells in each sample was estimated from the amplification of reference gene primers within the assay. To quantify the absolute abundance of each unique TCRbeta CDR3 rearrangement, sequence reads were collapsed and filtered. For each sample, productive Simpson clonality was calculated as the square root of Simpson's diversity index across productive rearrangements. The clones in this table, taken by TCRdb from immuneACCESS, are in-frame only. Not every clone is retained; where verified, under half of the shortfall comes from an unresolved V gene, and the cause of the rest is unknown. That table supplies the V and J calls and clone size; D and trimming were determined from the DNA. This sample gives 200,000 to 250,000 clones in total; 84% of them show up just once. Of the sample, more than 4.5% is held by the ten largest clones.

The sequence came from a woman aged 60-75 years who had recovered from COVID-19. The receptor chain draws on TRBV29-1 and TRBJ2-7; perhaps TRBD1 is the D gene, with 5 bases matching. Material: peripheral blood. CDR3 protein: CSAQGASYEQYF. The base sequence is TGCAGCGCTCAGGGTGCTTCCTACGAGCAGTACTTC.